This passage covers 25 T cell receptor beta chains from one sample sequenced in a study of cytomegalovirus exposure and HLA in healthy donors. The primer mix had 60 Vbeta and 13 Jbeta primers. Data came from immunoSEQ multiplex PCR; TCRdb stores just in-frame clones and leaves some out. The table has under 250,000 clones, over 75% seen once. The sequenced sample consisted of PBMCs. The receptors stem from a woman aged 50 to 65 in good health and CMV-seronegative.

The chain employs TRBV9 and TRBJ2-7; maybe TRBD1 (6 bases). V lost 4 bases, J lost 4 bases, and 18 bases lay in between. Germline values: CDR1 SGDLS, CDR2 YYNGEE. The CDR3 consists of 15 residues. The chain's CDR3 is CASSPNPGRGYEQYF. CDR3 bases: TGTGCCAGCAGCCCCAACCCCGGCAGGGGTTACGAGCAGTACTTC.

A few counts support this clone. The chain employs TRBV27 and TRBJ1-4; D is possibly TRBD1 (5 bases). The germline V and J ends were trimmed by 8 bases and 7 bases, with 17 bases remaining between them. Germline assignment: CDR1 MNHEY and CDR2 SMNVEV (reference sequence). CDR3 length equals 14 residues. Here the CDR3 DNA reads TGTGCCAGCTCCGTAGGAAGGGGAAGTGAAAAACTGTTTTTT. Translated, it gives CASSVGRGSEKLFF.

This chain joins TRBV18 and TRBJ1-1, with 9 bases matching TRBD1. Trimming removed 4 bases from V and 0 bases from J; junction bases left unmatched: 6. The length of the CDR3 is 16 residues. Germline V lookup: CDR1 KGHSH, CDR2 LQKENI. CDR3 in amino acids: CASSLDRGFMNTEAFF. The CDR3 nucleotides read TGTGCCAGCTCACTCGACAGGGGGTTTATGAACACTGAAGCTTTCTTT.

The rearrangement uses TRBV19 and TRBJ2-5, with 7 bases identical to TRBD1. Germline V gene sequence: CDR1 LNHDA, CDR2 SQIVND (reference sequence). This CDR3 region has 12 residues. J gave up 4 bases and V 9 bases, and 5 bases lay outside the gene matches. CDR3 in amino acids: CASRQGGETQYF. In nucleotides, the CDR3 is TGTGCCAGCAGACAGGGTGGAGAGACCCAGTACTTC.

The CDR3 DNA follows: TGTGCCAGCAGTTTATTTGGGCAGGGAACGAACACTGAAGCTTTCTTT. It codes for CASSLFGQGTNTEAFF. The rearrangement links TRBV28 to TRBJ1-1; D perhaps matches TRBD1 (5 bases). Trimming stripped 1 base from V and 1 base from J, with 13 bases between. Germline V gene lookup returns CDR1 MDHEN and CDR2 SYDVKM. This CDR3 spans 16 amino acids. Using reference TRBV28 and TRBJ1-1 for the parts outside the CDR3, the full variable domain is DVKVTQSSRYLVKRTGEKVFLECVQDMDHENMFWYRQDPGLGLRLIYFSYDVKMKEKGDIPEGYSVSREKKERFSLILESASTNQTSMYLCASSLFGQGTNTEAFFGQGTRLTVV.

This chain uses TRBV4-2 with TRBJ2-7; D is perhaps TRBD2 (5 bases). CDR1 is LGHNA, CDR2 YNFKEQ, per germline. This CDR3 region has 14 residues. V shed 1 base and J shed 3 bases, with 10 bases lying between them. The DNA for the CDR3 is TGTGCCAGCAGCCAAGGGCTAGGAGGCTACGAGCAGTACTTC. Translating it yields CASSQGLGGYEQYF.

The chain is built from TRBV10-3 and TRBJ2-5, with D maybe TRBD1 (6 bases). Germline assignment: CDR1 ENHRY and CDR2 SYGVKD. V lost 6 bases to trimming and J lost 1 base, with 12 bases between them. CDR3 length equals 14 residues. The CDR3 reads CAISRDRPQETQYF. CDR3 nucleotides: TGTGCCATCAGCCGCGACAGGCCCCAAGAGACCCAGTACTTC.

This sequence joins TRBV19 and TRBJ2-2; 13 nucleotides match TRBD2. Per germline, CDR1 LNHDA and CDR2 SQIVND (reference sequence). CDR3 size: 19 residues. The V gene end was trimmed by 5 bases and the J gene end by 9 bases; junction bases not matched to a gene: 18. The CDR3 sequence: CASSSPGLAGNAGSRELFF. As DNA, the CDR3 is TGTGCCAGTAGTTCCCCGGGACTAGCGGGAAATGCGGGTTCGCGGGAGCTGTTTTTT.

V gene TRBV6-5 combines with J gene TRBJ1-1; D is possibly TRBD1 (6 bases). Germline lookup yields CDR1 MNHEY and CDR2 SVGAGI. The CDR3 runs to 13 residues. Trimming cost V 2 bases and J 6 bases, with 10 bases left between them. CDR3 in DNA: TGTGCCAGCAGTTACGGGGGGGCTCCTGAAGCTTTCTTT. It codes for CASSYGGAPEAFF.

V and J are TRBV15 and TRBJ2-3; TRBD1 agrees at 7 bases. The germline V gene encodes CDR1 LNHNV and CDR2 YYDKDF (reference sequence). CDR3 length: 15 residues. Unmatched junction bases numbered 8, after V lost 0 bases and J lost 8 bases. Written as DNA, the CDR3 is TGTGCCACCAGCAGAGATCTCGGACAGGTCGTTACGCAGTATTTT. Its protein product is CATSRDLGQVVTQYF.

The chain couples TRBV27 to TRBJ2-7, with 12 bases lining up with TRBD2. V gave up 1 base and J gave up 4 bases; unmatched junction bases: 2. Germline V gene data show CDR1 as MNHEY and CDR2 as SMNVEV (reference sequence). The CDR3 sequence is 15 residues long. DNA for the CDR3: TGTGCCAGCAGTTTATGGACTAGCGGGATATACGAGCAGTACTTC. Translated: CASSLWTSGIYEQYF.

Worth noting for this clone: Distinct nucleotide sequences in the sample also encode this CDR3. The gene calls are TRBV19 and TRBJ2-1, with 10 bases identical to TRBD2. Germline-derived CDR1 and CDR2 are LNHDA and SQIVND (reference sequence). The CDR3 sequence is 17 residues long. V lost 1 base, J lost 9 bases, and 12 bases stayed unmatched. This CDR3 reads CASSIARLVAGGGEQFF. In DNA form, the CDR3 reads TGTGCCAGTAGTATAGCCCGGTTGGTAGCGGGAGGTGGTGAGCAGTTCTTC.

This sequence joins TRBV10-3 and TRBJ2-3; perhaps TRBD2 as D (6 bases). V was cut by 6 bases and J by 0 bases, with 13 bases left in between. From germline, CDR1 is ENHRY and CDR2 SYGVKD. This CDR3 has 15 residues. This chain's CDR3 is CAISRSGSSTDTQYF. The CDR3 DNA follows: TGTGCCATCAGCCGTAGCGGCTCTAGCACAGATACGCAGTATTTT.

This rearrangement joins TRBV7-6 to TRBJ2-1; the match to TRBD2 covers 14 bases. This CDR3 has 16 residues. Germline lookup yields CDR1 SGHVS and CDR2 FNYEAQ. Trimming cost V 5 bases and J 6 bases; bases outside gene matches: 6. The CDR3 here is CASSPRTSGRINEQFF. CDR3 in DNA: TGTGCCAGCAGCCCAAGGACTAGCGGGAGGATCAATGAGCAGTTCTTC.

Note on this clone: At one of its ends the junction is not consistent with the germline gene, which may arise from a read error. The rearrangement links TRBV7-2 to TRBJ1-5; the D is unclear. Looked up from germline, CDR1 is SGHTA and CDR2 is FQGNSA. The CDR3 has 15 amino acids. CDR3 in DNA: TGTGCCAGCAGCTTAGGGCAGACAAGCAATCAGCCTCAGCATTTT. Protein product: CASSLGQTSNQPQHF.

The gene calls are TRBV7-2 and TRBJ2-7, with 10 bases identical to TRBD2. The J segment lost 2 bases and the V segment lost 1 base, leaving 5 bases of the junction unmatched. CDR3 length: 16 residues. The germline gives CDR1 SGHTA, CDR2 FQGNSA. The CDR3 region has the DNA TGTGCCAGCAGCTTAGTCCTAGCGGGAGACCCCTACGAGCAGTACTTC. Its protein product is CASSLVLAGDPYEQYF.

This clone has only a few counts. V is TRBV11-1 and J is TRBJ2-1; D unclear. The CDR3 length is 13 residues. V gave up 7 bases and J gave up 0 bases, with 7 bases separating them. Germline V CDR1 and CDR2: SGHAT, FQDESV (reference sequence). The CDR3 loop is CASTPNSYNEQFF. CDR3 nucleotides: TGTGCCAGCACCCCCAACTCCTACAATGAGCAGTTCTTC.

This clone was seen a handful of times. The J gene is TRBJ1-4, the V gene TRBV6-1; D not resolved. V was trimmed by 11 bases and J by 4 bases, leaving 14 bases between them. The CDR3 has 13 amino acids. Germline lookup yields CDR1 MNHNS and CDR2 SASEGT. The chain's CDR3 is CAGGSGNNEKLFF. For the CDR3, the DNA is TGTGCCGGAGGGTCAGGAAATAATGAAAAACTGTTTTTT.

The rearrangement links TRBV11-2 to TRBJ2-7; the match to TRBD1 covers 9 bases. Germline V lookup: CDR1 SGHAT, CDR2 FQNNGV. The CDR3 is 14 amino acids. With 5 bases clipped from V and 7 bases from J, the junction kept 9 bases outside the gene matches. The CDR3 here is CASSSWTGAEEQYF. The CDR3 nucleotides are TGTGCCAGCAGCAGCTGGACAGGGGCAGAGGAGCAGTACTTC.

This clone came up a few times. The J gene is TRBJ1-6, the V gene TRBV10-2; D is unclear. This CDR3 comprises 15 residues. Per the germline V gene, CDR1 is WSHSY and CDR2 is SAAADI. V shed 1 base and J shed 13 bases, with 17 bases lying between them. CDR3 in DNA: TGCGCCAGCAGTGAGTTGAGCCCCTCCTTCGGTCCCCTCCACTTT. As protein: CASSELSPSFGPLHF.

This sequence joins TRBV19 and TRBJ2-7; TRBD2 aligns across 7 bases. The CDR3 sequence is 15 residues long. Losses at the gene ends were 3 bases for V and 0 bases for J; bases not matched to a gene: 5. Germline V gene sequence: CDR1 LNHDA, CDR2 SQIVND (reference sequence). CDR3 residues: CASSIVGGPSYEQYF. DNA of the CDR3: TGTGCCAGTAGTATTGTGGGAGGGCCCTCCTACGAGCAGTACTTC.

The chain recombines TRBV30 with TRBJ1-5; no reliable D call. CDR3 size: 13 residues. V gave up 0 bases and J gave up 6 bases, with 9 bases separating them. Germline CDR1 is GTSNPN and CDR2 is SVGIG (reference sequence). This CDR3 reads CAWSVISSQPQHF. In DNA, the CDR3 is TGTGCCTGGAGTGTAATTTCTTCTCAGCCCCAGCATTTT.

This chain connects TRBV5-1 to TRBJ1-1, with D maybe TRBD1 (5 bases). Germline loops: CDR1 SGHRS, CDR2 YFSETQ. The CDR3 totals 15 residues. V was trimmed by 1 base and J by 3 bases, leaving 13 bases between them. The CDR3 reads CASSLTGGSHTEAFF. CDR3 coding DNA: TGCGCCAGCAGCTTGACCGGGGGTAGTCACACTGAAGCTTTCTTT.

The chain uses TRBV6-5 and TRBJ1-2; no clear D gene. The CDR3 covers 14 residues. Trimming took 6 bases from V and 6 from J, leaving 17 bases between them. Germline CDR1 reads MNHEY; CDR2 reads SVGAGI. This chain's CDR3 is CASSKLGANHGYTF. The CDR3 DNA reads TGTGCCAGCAGCAAACTAGGAGCTAATCATGGCTACACCTTC.

This clone was counted a single time. The J gene is TRBJ2-7, the V gene TRBV7-2; 12 bases align to TRBD2. This CDR3 contains 18 residues. Trimming removed 3 bases from V and 6 bases from J; junction bases left unmatched: 15. CDR1 and CDR2 (germline): SGHTA, FQGNSA. Here the CDR3 DNA reads TGTGCCAGCAGCTTTAAGGGGGGGAGACTAGCGGGAGCGGTCGAGCAGTACTTC. It is translated as CASSFKGGRLAGAVEQYF. Together with reference TRBV7-2 and TRBJ2-7, the CDR3 gives the full variable domain: GAGVSQSPSNKVTEKGKDVELRCDPISGHTALYWYRQSLGQGLEFLIYFQGNSAPDKSGLPSDRFSAERTGGSVSTLTIQRTQQEDSAVYLCASSFKGGRLAGAVEQYFGPGTRLTVT.